One sample yielded the 27 T cell receptor beta chains listed below, sequenced in a study of blood T cell repertoires in COVID-19. Clones were sequenced by immunoSEQ multiplex PCR, and TCRdb holds only the in-frame ones, with some missing. The table records more than 55,000 clones, approximately 80% of them present only once. The sequencing sample was made of peripheral blood. Every receptor here comes from a woman of 80 years or more with acute or convalescent COVID-19.

V usage is TRBV10-2 and J usage is TRBJ1-5; D is undetermined. The CDR3 is 17 amino acids. V was cut by 3 bases and J by 0 bases, with 15 bases left in between. The germline CDR1 and CDR2 sequences are WSHSY and SAAADI. CDR3 nucleotides: TGCGCCAGCAGTGATGTATCGGGGAGATATAGCAATCAGCCCCAGCATTTT. Translating gives CASSDVSGRYSNQPQHF.

This chain uses TRBV6-5 with TRBJ2-1, with 8 bases matching TRBD1. CDR1 and CDR2 from the germline V gene are MNHEY and SVGAGI. The trim removed 6 bases at V and 7 bases at J, leaving 5 bases unmatched. The CDR3 runs 13 residues. This CDR3 is CASRRTGRNEQFF. In nucleotides, the CDR3 is TGTGCCAGCAGACGGACAGGGAGGAATGAGCAGTTCTTC.

The CDR3 sequence: CASIFGFQETQYF. The CDR3 DNA sequence: TGTGCCAGCATTTTCGGGTTTCAGGAGACCCAGTACTTC. The J gene is TRBJ2-5, the V gene TRBV2; the D is unclear. The CDR3 is made up of 13 amino acids. V dropped 7 bases and J dropped 5 bases, with 14 bases sitting between them. Germline V CDR1 and CDR2: SNHLY, FYNNEI.

The chain carries TRBV19 and TRBJ2-3; D is possibly TRBD2 (5 bases). Germline V gene lookup returns CDR1 LNHDA and CDR2 SQIVND (reference sequence). The V and J ends lost 4 bases and 3 bases respectively, with 17 bases between them. The CDR3 is made up of 16 amino acids. CDR3 sequence: CASSKSSHLGTDTQYF. The CDR3 coding sequence is TGTGCCAGTAGTAAATCTAGCCATTTAGGGACAGATACGCAGTATTTT. Drawing the rest from reference TRBV19 and TRBJ2-3, the complete variable domain is DGGITQSPKYLFRKEGQNVTLSCEQNLNHDAMYWYRQDPGQGLRLIYYSQIVNDFQKGDIAEGYSVSREKKESFPLTVTSAQKNPTAFYLCASSKSSHLGTDTQYFGPGTRLTVL.

The rearrangement joins TRBV4-2 to TRBJ2-1; TRBD1 matches 7 bases. CDR3 size: 14 residues. The V and J ends lost 5 bases and 5 bases, in that order; junction bases with no gene match: 6. CDR1 and CDR2 from the germline V gene are LGHNA and YNFKEQ. The CDR3 reads CASSGLGQDNEQFF. The CDR3 nucleotides read TGTGCCAGCAGCGGTCTAGGACAGGACAATGAGCAGTTCTTC.

The chain uses TRBV19 and TRBJ1-5, with a weak D call TRBD1 (5 bases). V was shortened by 4 bases and J by 5 bases, with 12 bases between the two germline ends. CDR3 length: 14 residues. The germline V gene encodes CDR1 LNHDA and CDR2 SQIVND (reference sequence). CDR3 nucleotide sequence: TGTGCCAGTAGTACTTCGTCCAGGGATCAGCCCCAGCATTTT. Translation: CASSTSSRDQPQHF.

The chain has TRBV21-1 and TRBJ2-5; the table's D call, TRBD2, was not checked against the DNA. TRBV21-1 is noted as a pseudogene. The CDR3 is made up of 18 amino acids. The DNA for the CDR3 is TGTGCCAGCAGCAAACCGGGAGAGCAGGGTCTCTCCTGGAAGACCCAGTACTTC. It yields the protein CASSKPGEQGLSWKTQYF.

The rearrangement links TRBV13 to TRBJ1-2; possible D gene TRBD1, 6 bases. The CDR3 runs to 17 residues. V shed 0 bases and J shed 0 bases, with 14 bases lying between them. Germline V gene data show CDR1 as PRHDT and CDR2 as FYEKMQ (reference sequence). CDR3 DNA sequence: TGTGCCAGCAGCTTAGGCGGCAGGGGCTCAGCTAACTATGGCTACACCTTC. It specifies CASSLGGRGSANYGYTF.

This chain connects TRBV19 to TRBJ2-5, with TRBD2 as a possible D gene (7 bases). Trimming shortened V by 5 bases and J by 4 bases, and 17 bases separated the two germline ends. Germline V gene sequence: CDR1 LNHDA, CDR2 SQIVND (reference sequence). This CDR3 has 15 residues. CDR3: CASSLAVGGGETQYF. In DNA, the CDR3 is TGTGCCAGTAGTTTGGCGGTGGGAGGGGGAGAGACCCAGTACTTC.

The chain employs TRBV7-6 and TRBJ2-5; 7 bases match TRBD2. The CDR3 runs 15 residues. CDR1 SGHVS and CDR2 FNYEAQ come from the germline V gene. The V gene end was trimmed by 1 base and the J gene end by 4 bases; junction bases not matched to a gene: 6. CDR3: CASSLVVSGGETQYF. Written as DNA, the CDR3 is TGTGCCAGCAGCTTAGTTGTTTCGGGGGGAGAGACCCAGTACTTC.

The chain joins TRBV2 to TRBJ1-4; D possibly corresponds to TRBD1 (5 bases). This CDR3 comprises 14 residues. Trimming removed 6 bases from V and 7 bases from J, with 15 bases in between. The germline CDR1 and CDR2 sequences are SNHLY and FYNNEI. The CDR3 DNA sequence: TGTGCCAGCAGGCAGGGTCTCGGCGGTGAAAAACTGTTTTTT. Amino acids: CASRQGLGGEKLFF.

The V call is TRBV6-5, the J call TRBJ1-6, with D perhaps TRBD1 (5 bases). CDR1 is MNHEY and CDR2 is SVGAGI in the germline V gene. V lost 5 bases, J lost 11 bases, and 10 bases lay in between. There are 12 residues in the CDR3. CDR3 in DNA: TGTGCCAGCAGTACTACAGGTGCACCCCTCCACTTT. The encoded protein is CASSTTGAPLHF.

The V and J genes are TRBV5-1 and TRBJ1-1; tentative D call: TRBD1 (5 bases). Germline-derived CDR1 and CDR2 are SGHRS and YFSETQ. The CDR3 runs 15 residues. Trimming took off 1 base at V and 3 bases at J, with 13 bases between the two ends. The CDR3 sequence: CASSLTGEVDTEAFF. The CDR3 coding sequence is TGCGCCAGCAGCTTGACAGGCGAGGTAGACACTGAAGCTTTCTTT. The full variable domain, its missing parts supplied by reference TRBV5-1 and TRBJ1-1, is KAGVTQTPRYLIKTRGQQVTLSCSPISGHRSVSWYQQTPGQGLQFLFEYFSETQRNKGNFPGRFSGRQFSNSRSEMNVSTLELGDSALYLCASSLTGEVDTEAFFGQGTRLTVV.

The chain employs TRBV3-1 (or the pseudogene TRBV3-2) and TRBJ1-1, with TRBD1 matching 8 bases. CDR1 and CDR2 from the germline V gene are LGHDT and YNNKEL (reference sequence). This CDR3 has 15 residues. V shed 7 bases, J shed 4 bases, and the junction held 11 bases outside the gene matches. CDR3 sequence (DNA): TGTGCCAGCACCCTACAGGGGGATAGTAGCACTGAAGCTTTCTTT. The encoded protein is CASTLQGDSSTEAFF.

The chain uses TRBV6-6 and TRBJ2-5, with 11 bases that match TRBD2. The germline gives CDR1 MNHNY, CDR2 SVGAGI (reference sequence). Unmatched junction bases numbered 1, after V lost 6 bases and J lost 1 base. This CDR3 region has 14 residues. CDR3 residues: CASRGTSGQETQYF. In DNA form, the CDR3 reads TGTGCCAGCAGGGGGACTAGCGGCCAAGAGACCCAGTACTTC.

The chain has TRBV4-2 and TRBJ1-1, with D hard to call. Germline V gene sequence: CDR1 LGHNA, CDR2 YNFKEQ. The CDR3 covers 12 residues. V lost 1 base, J lost 4 bases, and 4 bases lay in between. The CDR3 sequence is CASSQGSTEAFF. The CDR3 DNA follows: TGTGCCAGCAGCCAAGGGAGCACTGAAGCTTTCTTT.

CDR3 sequence: CASSLKGPTGGNTIYF. As DNA, the CDR3 is TGTGCCAGCAGCTTGAAAGGACCCACGGGGGGAAACACCATATATTTT. V is TRBV5-4 and J is TRBJ1-3; D is undetermined. The V end lost 1 base, the J end lost 4 bases, and 15 bases lay between the germline ends. The CDR3 runs to 16 residues. CDR1 and CDR2 from the germline V gene are SGHNT and YYREEE (reference sequence).

The chain uses TRBV6-1 and TRBJ1-4, with a possible D match to TRBD1 (6 bases). Germline V gene data show CDR1 as MNHNS and CDR2 as SASEGT. V gave up 4 bases and J gave up 5 bases, with 17 bases separating them. This CDR3 is built from 16 residues. The chain's CDR3 is CASSGGRGSLNEKLFF. The CDR3 nucleotides are TGTGCCAGCAGTGGGGGCAGGGGCAGCTTAAATGAAAAACTGTTTTTT.

The CDR3 DNA sequence: TGTGCCAGTAGCCCTGGGCCCCTGGGACAGCACTATGGCTACACCTTC. Translation gives CASSPGPLGQHYGYTF. The rearrangement links TRBV19 to TRBJ1-2, with 7 bases lining up with TRBD1. CDR1 is LNHDA and CDR2 is SQIVND in the germline V gene (reference sequence). V shed 6 bases and J 3 bases; nucleotides not matched to a gene: 13. This CDR3 region has 16 residues.

V usage is TRBV19 and J usage is TRBJ1-2; perhaps TRBD1 as D (5 bases). Per the germline V gene, CDR1 is LNHDA and CDR2 is SQIVND (reference sequence). The CDR3 is 15 amino acids. V gave up 2 bases and J gave up 5 bases, with 15 bases separating them. The DNA for the CDR3 is TGTGCCAGTAGTATAAGTCAGGGATCGGTTTATGGCTACACCTTC. Protein: CASSISQGSVYGYTF.

V is TRBV5-5 and J is TRBJ2-7, with D possibly matching TRBD1 (6 bases). Trimming pared 2 bases from V and 2 bases from J, leaving 17 bases between. The CDR3 runs 16 residues. Germline V gene sequence: CDR1 SGHKS, CDR2 YYEKEE (reference sequence). CDR3 DNA: TGTGCCAGCAGCTTAACCTTCGGCAGGGGCACCTACGAGCAGTACTTC. Its translation is CASSLTFGRGTYEQYF.

V and J are TRBV10-3 and TRBJ1-2; TRBD1 matches 8 bases. This CDR3 is built from 14 residues. The V gene's germline CDR1 is ENHRY and CDR2 SYGVKD. J gave up 4 bases and V 3 bases, and 4 bases lay outside the gene matches. The CDR3 region has the DNA TGTGCCATCAGTGACGGGCAGGGGGCCTATGGCTACACCTTC. This gives the protein CAISDGQGAYGYTF.

The V call is TRBV19, the J call TRBJ1-1; tentatively, D is TRBD1 (6 bases). The CDR3 contains 12 residues. CDR1 and CDR2 (germline): LNHDA, SQIVND (reference sequence). V lost 6 bases and J 5 bases, leaving 10 bases between the germline ends. The chain's CDR3 is CASRYTGTEAFF. CDR3 nucleotide sequence: TGTGCCAGTAGGTATACAGGGACTGAAGCTTTCTTT. Full variable domain (outside the CDR3, taken from reference TRBV19 and TRBJ1-1): DGGITQSPKYLFRKEGQNVTLSCEQNLNHDAMYWYRQDPGQGLRLIYYSQIVNDFQKGDIAEGYSVSREKKESFPLTVTSAQKNPTAFYLCASRYTGTEAFFGQGTRLTVV.

This chain links TRBV19 with TRBJ1-2, with a tentative D call TRBD1 (5 bases). Germline V gene sequence: CDR1 LNHDA, CDR2 SQIVND (reference sequence). Trimming removed 6 bases at V and 4 bases at J, with 18 bases between. The CDR3 spans 15 residues. CDR3 nucleotides: TGTGCCAGTAGAGCCGCAGGGTCGCCATCCTATGGCTACACCTTC. Its protein product is CASRAAGSPSYGYTF. The entire variable domain, with the rest obtained from reference TRBV19 and TRBJ1-2, is as follows: DGGITQSPKYLFRKEGQNVTLSCEQNLNHDAMYWYRQDPGQGLRLIYYSQIVNDFQKGDIAEGYSVSREKKESFPLTVTSAQKNPTAFYLCASRAAGSPSYGYTFGSGTRLTVV.

V is TRBV3-1 (or the pseudogene TRBV3-2) and J is TRBJ1-1; the D is unclear. Trimming took off 1 base at V and 1 base at J, with 7 bases between the two ends. The germline gives CDR1 LGHDT, CDR2 YNNKEL (reference sequence). CDR3 size: 14 residues. The CDR3 coding sequence is TGTGCCAGCAGCCAAGTTCGGGGGAACACTGAAGCTTTCTTT. Amino acids: CASSQVRGNTEAFF.

This chain links TRBV7-3 with TRBJ2-5; possibly TRBD2 for D (5 bases). The germline V gene encodes CDR1 SGHTA and CDR2 FQGTGA. The CDR3 runs 14 residues. V lost 4 bases to trimming and J lost 5 bases, with 14 bases between them. The CDR3 region has the DNA TGTGCCAGCAGCTCCGAAGGAGACTACGAGACCCAGTACTTC. It codes for CASSSEGDYETQYF.

This chain links TRBV30 with TRBJ2-5; weak D call: TRBD1 (5 bases). Germline CDR1 GTSNPN, CDR2 SVGIG (reference sequence). The CDR3 runs 14 residues. The ends were cut back, 4 bases at V and 5 bases at J, with 17 bases in the middle. CDR3 protein: CAWNQGTARETQYF. CDR3 DNA sequence: TGTGCCTGGAACCAGGGCACAGCACGGGAGACCCAGTACTTC.